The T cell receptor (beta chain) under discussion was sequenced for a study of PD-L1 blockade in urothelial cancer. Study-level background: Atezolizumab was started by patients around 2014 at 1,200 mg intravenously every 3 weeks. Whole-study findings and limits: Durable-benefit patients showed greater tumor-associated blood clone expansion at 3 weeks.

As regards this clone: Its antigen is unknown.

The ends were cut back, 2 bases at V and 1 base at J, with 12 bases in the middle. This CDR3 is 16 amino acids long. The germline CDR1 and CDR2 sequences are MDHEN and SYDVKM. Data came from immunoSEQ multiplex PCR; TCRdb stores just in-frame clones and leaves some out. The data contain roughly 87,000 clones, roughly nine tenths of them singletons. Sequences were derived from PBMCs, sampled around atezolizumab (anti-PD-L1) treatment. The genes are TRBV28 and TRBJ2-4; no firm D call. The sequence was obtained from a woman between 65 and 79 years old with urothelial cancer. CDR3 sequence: CASSLPSPRAKNIQYF. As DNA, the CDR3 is TGTGCCAGCAGTTTACCCTCGCCCAGGGCCAAAAACATTCAGTACTTC.